A selection of T cell receptor beta chains follows, all from one sample in a study of blood T cell repertoires in COVID-19. The data were produced by immunoSEQ multiplex PCR, yet TCRdb's version contains in-frame clones alone and is incomplete. The table has around 52,000 clones, about 85% seen once. The material sequenced was peripheral blood. All receptors derive from a woman older than 75 with COVID-19, enrolled during active disease. Both conserved end residues are part of each CDR3. A D gene is named only where the DNA matches it firmly. Only some rows state a clone size, as once, few, many or a class for expanded clones.

j_call | clone_size | v_call | d_call | cdr3_aa | cdr3_nt
TRBJ2-1 | NA | TRBV11-2 | TRBD2 | CASSTWGLANEQFF | TGTGCCAGCAGCACGTGGGGACTAGCTAATGAGCAGTTCTTC
TRBJ2-2 | NA | TRBV3-1/TRBV3-2 | TRBD1 | CASSARQGGSTGELFF | TGTGCCAGCAGCGCCAGACAGGGGGGGAGCACCGGGGAGCTGTTTTTT
TRBJ1-6 | few | TRBV6-5 | TRBD1 | CASSYQTGANSPLHF | TGTGCCAGCAGTTACCAGACAGGGGCGAATTCACCCCTCCACTTT
TRBJ2-7 | NA | TRBV5-6 | NA | CASSLGTTSYEQYF | TGTGCCAGCAGCTTGGGGACAACATCCTACGAGCAGTACTTC
TRBJ1-1 | NA | TRBV7-9 | TRBD1 | CASSFRQGKNTEAFF | TGTGCCAGCAGCTTCAGACAGGGCAAGAACACTGAAGCTTTCTTT
TRBJ2-2 | NA | TRBV2 | TRBD2 | CASSVAGPNTGELFF | TGTGCCAGCAGTGTAGCGGGGCCGAACACCGGGGAGCTGTTTTTT
TRBJ2-2 | NA | TRBV9 | NA | CASSTQGNTGELFF | TGTGCCAGCAGTACCCAGGGGAACACCGGGGAGCTGTTTTTT
TRBJ2-7 | NA | TRBV29-1 | TRBD1 | CSAGQGVLDVQYF | TGCAGCGCTGGACAGGGGGTACTCGATGTGCAGTACTTC
TRBJ1-1 | NA | TRBV7-3 | NA | CASSLGAANTEAFF | TGTGCCAGCAGCTTAGGGGCCGCGAACACTGAAGCTTTCTTT
TRBJ2-2 | NA | TRBV6-6 | NA | CASRKTAGELFF | TGTGCCAGCAGGAAGACAGCCGGGGAGCTGTTTTTT
TRBJ1-5 | few | TRBV19 | NA | CASSMSSSRGGQPQHF | TGTGCCAGTAGTATGTCCTCGTCCAGGGGTGGGCAGCCCCAGCATTTT
TRBJ2-7 | NA | TRBV27 | TRBD1 | CASSPPGDRDHEQYF | TGTGCCAGCAGTCCCCCGGGGGACAGGGACCACGAGCAGTACTTC
TRBJ1-6 | few | TRBV10-3 | NA | CAIRPGGDNSPLHF | TGTGCCATCAGGCCGGGGGGTGACAATTCACCCCTCCACTTT
TRBJ1-1 | NA | TRBV27 | TRBD1 | CASRRTGEGVGNTEAFF | TGTGCCAGCAGGCGGACAGGGGAGGGAGTCGGGAACACTGAAGCTTTCTTT
TRBJ2-4 | NA | TRBV4-1 | TRBD1 | CASSQVGQGANIQYF | TGCGCCAGCAGCCAAGTCGGACAGGGGGCCAACATTCAGTACTTC
TRBJ1-5 | few | TRBV7-9 | NA | CASSRWLGVGDQPQHF | TGTGCCAGCAGCCGTTGGCTCGGGGTTGGGGATCAGCCCCAGCATTTT
TRBJ1-5 | NA | TRBV15 | TRBD1 | CATSRSGQSMVQHF | TGTGCCACCAGCAGATCGGGACAGTCGATGGTCCAGCATTTT
TRBJ1-1 | NA | TRBV5-5 | NA | CASSLVLYGNTEAFF | TGTGCCAGCAGCTTGGTGCTATACGGGAACACTGAAGCTTTCTTT
TRBJ2-3 | NA | TRBV19 | TRBD2 | CASSSGGITSTDTQYF | TGTGCCAGTAGTAGCGGGGGGATTACTAGCACAGATACGCAGTATTTT
TRBJ1-6 | NA | TRBV12-3/TRBV12-4 | TRBD1 | CASSATGPGALHF | TGTGCCAGCAGCGCGACAGGGCCCGGGGCCCTCCACTTT
TRBJ1-5 | NA | TRBV18 | NA | CASSGSATQPQHF | TGTGCCAGCTCAGGGAGCGCTACCCAGCCCCAGCATTTT
TRBJ1-2 | few | TRBV3-1/TRBV3-2 | TRBD1 | CASSTGTAYGYTF | TGTGCCAGCAGCACCGGGACAGCGTATGGCTACACCTTC
TRBJ1-4 | once | TRBV25-1 | TRBD1 | CASSSGQGAEKLFF | TGTGCCAGCAGTTCGGGACAGGGGGCTGAAAAACTGTTTTTT
TRBJ1-3 | NA | TRBV6-5 | TRBD1 | CASSYDRGGNTIYF | TGTGCCAGCAGTTATGACAGGGGTGGAAACACCATATATTTT
TRBJ2-7 | NA | TRBV18 | NA | CASSTGGSRSSYEQYF | TGTGCCAGCTCAACCGGCGGGTCAAGGAGCTCCTACGAGCAGTACTTC
TRBJ2-1 | NA | TRBV14 | TRBD2 | CASSQDRTSGVTRREQFF | TGTGCCAGCAGCCAAGACAGGACTAGCGGGGTCACGAGGAGGGAGCAGTTCTTC
TRBJ2-5 | NA | TRBV29-1 | TRBD1 | CSVGQGTIQQETQYF | TGCAGCGTGGGACAGGGGACCATTCAGCAAGAGACCCAGTACTTC
TRBJ1-6 | NA | TRBV9 | TRBD1 | CASSLNQGADSPLHF | TGTGCCAGCAGCCTCAACCAGGGGGCAGATTCACCCCTCCACTTT
TRBJ2-1 | NA | TRBV11-2 | NA | CASSSRIGGGEQFF | TGTGCCAGCAGCTCTCGGATTGGGGGAGGTGAGCAGTTCTTC
TRBJ1-1 | NA | TRBV3-1/TRBV3-2 | NA | CASSRILRARGTEAFF | TGTGCCAGCAGCCGAATTCTACGGGCTCGGGGCACTGAAGCTTTCTTT
TRBJ2-3 | NA | TRBV6-5 | TRBD2 | CAIARGGLDTQYF | TGTGCCATCGCCCGGGGGGGACTTGATACGCAGTATTTT
TRBJ2-5 | NA | TRBV6-1 | NA | CASSEEVAGGFGETQYF | TGTGCCAGCAGTGAAGAAGTGGCAGGCGGGTTCGGGGAGACCCAGTACTTC
TRBJ2-3 | NA | TRBV19 | NA | CASSMWASTDTQYF | TGTGCCAGTAGTATGTGGGCTAGCACAGATACGCAGTATTTT
TRBJ2-3 | few | TRBV7-9 | TRBD2 | CASSRRGASGGLADTQYF | TGTGCCAGCAGCCGTCGAGGTGCTAGCGGGGGGTTAGCAGATACGCAGTATTTT
TRBJ2-7 | NA | TRBV5-1 | TRBD2 | CASSLGGGSSYEQYF | TGCGCCAGCAGCTTGGGGGGAGGGAGCTCCTACGAGCAGTACTTC
TRBJ1-5 | NA | TRBV24-1 | NA | CATSDLRLGDNQPQHF | TGTGCCACCAGTGATTTGAGGTTGGGAGACAATCAGCCCCAGCATTTT
TRBJ2-2 | NA | TRBV6-5 | NA | CASITTAGELFF | TGTGCCAGCATCACCACGGCCGGGGAGCTGTTTTTT
TRBJ2-3 | once | TRBV5-1 | TRBD2 | CASSLGLGGGTDTQYF | TGCGCCAGCAGCTTGGGCCTCGGCGGGGGGACAGATACGCAGTATTTT
TRBJ2-1 | NA | TRBV12-3/TRBV12-4 | TRBD1 | CASSLGQTNEQFF | TGTGCCAGCAGTTTGGGACAGACCAATGAGCAGTTCTTC
TRBJ1-1 | NA | TRBV29-1 | NA | CSVEDWTATEAFF | TGCAGCGTTGAAGATTGGACAGCCACTGAAGCTTTCTTT
TRBJ1-5 | NA | TRBV30 | TRBD1 | CAWRDQGAGSNQPQHF | TGTGCCTGGAGGGACCAGGGGGCAGGGAGCAATCAGCCCCAGCATTTT
TRBJ2-5 | NA | TRBV18 | NA | CASSPLRQETQYF | TGTGCCAGCTCACCACTCCGCCAAGAGACCCAGTACTTC